Listed below are T cell receptor beta chains from one sample, sequenced in a study of shared clonotypes between healthy human individuals. Profiled with immunoSEQ multiplex PCR; TCRdb holds only in-frame clones, not every one. This repertoire shows about 320,000 clones, about nine tenths found once; its top ten account for 16%. Sequenced material: memory CD8+ T cells sorted from blood. Receptor source: a man younger than 35 in good health. Each CDR3 is given with its conserved first and last residue. D genes are given only for firm matches. Only some rows state a clone size, as once, few, many or a class for expanded clones.

d_gene	abundance	v_gene	j_gene	CDR3aa	CDR3nt
NA	NA	TRBV6-1	TRBJ2-1	CASTDTGNEQFF	TGTGCCAGCACCGATACCGGGAATGAGCAGTTCTTC
TRBD2	NA	TRBV7-9	TRBJ2-1	CASSTRGLADNEQFF	TGTGCCAGCAGCACAAGGGGACTAGCGGACAATGAGCAGTTCTTC
NA	NA	TRBV7-2	TRBJ2-7	CASSPRFSYEQYF	TGTGCCAGCAGCCCAAGGTTTTCCTACGAGCAGTACTTC
NA	NA	TRBV12-2	TRBJ2-3	CASPRRRRGIF	TGTGCAAGTCCCCGCCGGCGGAGAGGGATCTTT
NA	NA	TRBV6-1	TRBJ1-6	CASSERVSYNSPLHF	TGTGCCAGCAGTGAAAGGGTATCCTATAATTCACCCCTCCACTTT
TRBD1	NA	TRBV29-1	TRBJ2-7	CSVEENRGYEQYF	TGCAGCGTTGAAGAGAACAGGGGTTACGAGCAGTACTTC
NA	NA	TRBV7-4	TRBJ1-6	CASSSQALNSPLHF	TGTGCCAGCAGCTCTCAGGCCCTAAATTCACCCCTCCACTTT
NA	once	TRBV6-5	TRBJ2-2	CASSYTGPLNTGELFF	TGTGCCAGCAGTTACACTGGTCCTCTAAACACCGGGGAGCTGTTTTTT
NA	NA	TRBV6-1	TRBJ1-2	CASSGWGEGYGYTF	TGTGCCAGCAGTGGGTGGGGAGAGGGCTATGGCTACACCTTC
NA	NA	TRBV6-5	TRBJ2-7	CASSSLYEQYF	TGTGCCAGCAGTTCACTCTACGAGCAGTACTTC
NA	NA	TRBV7-9	TRBJ1-1	CASSSNSANTEAFF	TGTGCCAGCAGCTCTAACTCGGCTAACACTGAAGCTTTCTTT
NA	NA	TRBV6-6	TRBJ2-3	CASSYSVWDTDTQYF	TGTGCCAGCAGTTACTCGGTATGGGACACAGATACGCAGTATTTT
NA	NA	TRBV18	TRBJ2-5	CASSPPLQETQYF	TGTGCCAGCTCACCACCGCTACAAGAGACCCAGTACTTC
NA	NA	TRBV7-2	TRBJ1-2	CASSSQWGPDGLNYGYTF	TGTGCCAGCAGCTCCCAGTGGGGGCCAGATGGGCTGAACTATGGCTACACCTTC
NA	NA	TRBV7-9	TRBJ2-1	CASSPGPLNEQFF	TGTGCCAGCAGCCCCGGGCCCCTCAATGAGCAGTTCTTC
NA	NA	TRBV2	TRBJ1-1	CASIAGFEAFF	TGTGCCAGCATAGCGGGATTTGAAGCTTTCTTT
NA	NA	TRBV11-2	TRBJ1-1	CASSSDTQSGLNTEAFF	TGTGCCAGCAGCTCGGACACGCAATCGGGGCTGAACACTGAAGCTTTCTTT
TRBD1	NA	TRBV25-1	TRBJ1-5	CASSWTGSNQPQHF	TGTGCCAGCAGCTGGACAGGTAGCAATCAGCCCCAGCATTTT
TRBD1	many	TRBV2	TRBJ1-6	CASSAGTGSPLHF	TGTGCCAGCAGTGCCGGGACAGGGTCACCCCTCCACTTT
NA	few	TRBV19	TRBJ2-5	CASSMSAGLETQYF	TGTGCCAGTAGTATGTCTGCAGGGTTGGAGACCCAGTACTTC
NA	NA	TRBV28	TRBJ2-1	CASSFGGDYNEQFF	TGTGCCAGCAGTTTCGGCGGGGACTACAATGAGCAGTTCTTC
TRBD1	NA	TRBV6-5	TRBJ2-7	CASSWDRAAYEQYF	TGTGCCAGCAGTTGGGACAGGGCGGCCTACGAGCAGTACTTC
NA	NA	TRBV7-9	TRBJ2-3	CASSLITPREIDTQYF	TGTGCCAGCAGCTTAATCACACCAAGGGAGATAGATACGCAGTATTTT
NA	NA	TRBV5-4	TRBJ2-7	CASSGEGSSYEQYF	TGTGCCAGCAGCGGGGAAGGGAGTTCCTACGAGCAGTACTTC
TRBD2	NA	TRBV6-5	TRBJ2-5	CASSRLAGLQETQYF	TGTGCCAGCAGTCGACTAGCGGGCCTACAAGAGACCCAGTACTTC
NA	NA	TRBV27	TRBJ2-7	CASSFSVAYEQYF	TGTGCCAGCAGTTTTTCGGTTGCCTACGAGCAGTACTTC
TRBD1	NA	TRBV14	TRBJ1-5	CASSLQQGNQPQHF	TGTGCCAGCAGCCTACAACAGGGGAATCAGCCCCAGCATTTT
TRBD2	NA	TRBV19	TRBJ2-7	CASSIDLTSGSYEQYF	TGTGCCAGTAGTATAGATCTCACTAGCGGATCCTACGAGCAGTACTTC
NA	NA	TRBV6-1	TRBJ2-5	CASSGDPAHPQETQYF	TGTGCCAGCAGTGGGGACCCCGCTCACCCCCAAGAGACCCAGTACTTC
NA	NA	TRBV4-3	TRBJ1-1	CASSQLFKWGNTEAFF	TGCGCCAGCAGCCAATTGTTCAAATGGGGGAACACTGAAGCTTTCTTT